Included here is one T cell receptor (beta chain) sequence, with context. Its antigen is still unknown. V lost 5 bases to trimming and J lost 0 bases, with 8 bases between them. This CDR3 is built from 14 residues. Germline lookup yields CDR1 SQVTM and CDR2 ANQGSEA. The data were obtained in a study of radiotherapy plus CTLA-4 blockade in lung cancer. Study-wide background: Objective responses were observed in 15% to 20% of patients, and disease control was achieved by about 30%. General study results and limits: There was expansion of tumor-derived TCR clones in blood after radiotherapy plus ipilimumab. Response was reportedly best predicted by early blood T cell clone dynamics, with interferon-beta.

Profiled with immunoSEQ multiplex PCR; TCRdb holds only in-frame clones, not every one. The sample lists around 110,000 clones; roughly 80% were seen once. Focal radiation with ipilimumab CTLA-4 blockade was given to patients with chemo-refractory metastatic non-small-cell lung cancer. The specimen comprised peripheral blood, sampled from a patient treated with radiotherapy plus ipilimumab. The sequence was obtained from a human donor with non-small cell lung cancer that progressed on radiotherapy plus ipilimumab. Some clones in this sample may be carry-over from other donors' samples. The V call is TRBV29-1, the J call TRBJ1-6; perhaps TRBD1 as D (6 bases). DNA of the CDR3: TGCAGCGTTCAACAGGGCTCCTATAATTCACCCCTCCACTTT. As protein: CSVQQGSYNSPLHF.